The 8 T cell receptor beta chains presented below share a single source sample, sequenced in a study of blood T cells in healthy people across ages. Alongside a J-beta primer mix, a sample-barcoded 5' primer served in a second PCR lasting about 7 to 11 cycles. A single record per CDR3 protein comes from TCRdb applying MiXCR to the 5' RACE reads. The top ten hold about 2.1% of the sample, which has about 2 million distinct CDR3 sequences, about 50% seen once. Sequencing used blood. These receptors originate from a woman between 35 and 50 years old in good health.

The J gene is TRBJ2-3, the V gene TRBV6-5; D is undetermined. V lost 2 bases and J 0 bases, leaving 24 bases between the germline ends. Germline CDR1 is MNHEY and CDR2 is SVGAGI. The CDR3 is made up of 20 amino acids. This chain's CDR3 is CASSYQPPSAMGTSTDTQYF. The DNA for the CDR3 is TGTGCCAGCAGTTACCAACCACCATCGGCCATGGGCACGAGCACAGATACGCAGTATTTT.

The genes are TRBV6-6 and TRBJ1-1; unclear D gene. The CDR3 sequence is 15 residues long. Per germline, CDR1 MNHNY and CDR2 SVGAGI (reference sequence). The V gene lost 2 bases and the J gene lost 0 bases, with 10 bases spanning the gap. This chain's CDR3 is CASSYAKGMNTEAFF. The CDR3 nucleotides are TGTGCCAGCAGTTACGCGAAGGGTATGAACACTGAAGCTTTCTTT.

V is TRBV7-9 and J is TRBJ2-2, with 8 bases that match TRBD1. The V gene end was trimmed by 5 bases and the J gene end by 2 bases; junction bases not matched to a gene: 7. The V gene's germline CDR1 is SEHNR and CDR2 FQNEAQ (reference sequence). The CDR3 covers 16 residues. The CDR3 loop reads CASSPAGGFNTGELFF. In DNA form, the CDR3 reads TGTGCCAGCAGCCCCGCAGGGGGCTTTAACACCGGGGAGCTGTTTTTT. The variable domain in full, completed from reference TRBV7-9 and TRBJ2-2, reads DTGVSQNPRHKITKRGQNVTFRCDPISEHNRLYWYRQTLGQGPEFLTYFQNEAQLEKSRLLSDRFSAERPKGSFSTLEIQRTEQGDSAMYLCASSPAGGFNTGELFFGEGSRLTVL.

V gene TRBV20-1 combines with J gene TRBJ2-7, with D maybe TRBD1 (6 bases). The V end lost 3 bases, the J end lost 10 bases, and 16 bases lay between the germline ends. This CDR3 region has 12 residues. CDR1 and CDR2 (germline): DFQATT, SNEGSKA (reference sequence). The CDR3 protein is CSARNQQGAQYF. The CDR3 DNA follows: TGCAGTGCTAGGAACCAACAGGGTGCCCAGTACTTC.

The chain uses TRBV20-1 and TRBJ2-3, with D perhaps given as TRBD1 or TRBD2 (6 bases each). Germline V gene lookup returns CDR1 DFQATT and CDR2 SNEGSKA (reference sequence). V was cut by 6 bases and J by 2 bases, with 12 bases left in between. The CDR3 runs 13 residues. CDR3 region: CSAGGISTDTQYF. In DNA form, the CDR3 reads TGCAGTGCGGGGGGCATTTCCACAGATACGCAGTATTTT.

The chain combines TRBV5-1 with TRBJ2-4, with D maybe TRBD1 (6 bases). The end of the DNA fits TRBJ2-7 better, so the J call may be wrong. The CDR3 totals 16 residues. Germline values: CDR1 SGHRS, CDR2 YFSETQ. CDR3 DNA: TGCGCCAGCAGCCCAGCCACCGGGACAAGCAACTACGAGCAGTACTTC. Protein product: CASSPATGTSNYEQYF.

V gene TRBV6-1 combines with J gene TRBJ2-7; 9 bases are a match to TRBD1. The trim removed 6 bases at V and 2 bases at J, leaving 14 bases unmatched. The germline V gene has CDR1 MNHNS and CDR2 SASEGT. This CDR3 contains 17 residues. The chain's CDR3 is CASSHLVGTGPTYEQYF. CDR3 coding DNA: TGTGCCAGCAGCCATTTGGTCGGGACAGGGCCTACCTACGAGCAGTACTTC.

The chain joins TRBV7-3 to TRBJ2-5, with D perhaps assigned TRBD1 or TRBD2 (5 bases each). This CDR3 comprises 14 residues. V shed 1 base and J shed 3 bases, with 9 bases lying between them. Germline CDR1 SGHTA, CDR2 FQGTGA. This CDR3 is CASSLMGREETQYF. The CDR3 DNA reads TGTGCCAGCAGCTTAATGGGACGAGAAGAGACCCAGTACTTC. The full variable domain, its missing parts supplied by reference TRBV7-3 and TRBJ2-5, is GAGVSQTPSNKVTEKGKYVELRCDPISGHTALYWYRQSLGQGPEFLIYFQGTGAADDSGLPNDRFFAVRPEGSVSTLKIQRTERGDSAVYLCASSLMGREETQYFGPGTRLLVL.